This T cell receptor (beta chain) was identified in a study of Graves' ophthalmopathy and Graves' hyperthyroidism. General observations from the study: Also, most clonotypes expanded in the thyroid above 0.001 frequency appeared in blood.

The sequenced template was RNA, covering the TCR beta CDR3 region. HTBI primers primed a first-round RT-PCR, and a second-round multiplex PCR followed. TCRdb re-derived calls from the multiplex PCR reads in MiXCR, one entry per CDR3 protein. The sample lists 350,000 to 450,000 distinct CDR3 sequences, roughly 18% occurring once. V was clipped by 11 bases and J by 6 bases, with 20 bases between them. The length of the CDR3 is 13 residues. Germline V gene data show CDR1 as SNHLY and CDR2 as FYNNEI. This clonotype was counted many times. The target antigen is unknown. Patients were left out if they had other autoimmune diseases, uncontrolled infections, pregnancy or lactation. Diagnosis relied on clinical symptoms, serum thyroxine, TRAb, thyroid ultrasound and orbital computed tomography.

The sequenced sample was peripheral blood. The chain combines TRBV2 with TRBJ2-7, with TRBD1 as a possible D gene (7 bases). This receptor was obtained from a woman under 30 with Graves' ophthalmopathy. CDR3 in DNA: TGTGCCCAAAGCCCAGGGGGGAACCGCGAGCAGTACTTC. It translates to CAQSPGGNREQYF.